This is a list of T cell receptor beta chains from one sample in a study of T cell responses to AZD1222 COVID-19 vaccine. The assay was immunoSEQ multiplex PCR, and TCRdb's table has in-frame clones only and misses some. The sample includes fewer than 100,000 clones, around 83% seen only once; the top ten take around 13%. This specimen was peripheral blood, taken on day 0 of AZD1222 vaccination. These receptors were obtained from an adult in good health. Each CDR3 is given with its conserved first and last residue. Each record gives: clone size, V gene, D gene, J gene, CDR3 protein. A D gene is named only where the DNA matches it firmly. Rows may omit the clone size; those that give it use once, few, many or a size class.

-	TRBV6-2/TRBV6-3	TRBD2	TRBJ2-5	CASRPSGQETQYF
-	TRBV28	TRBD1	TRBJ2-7	CASTRKVGQSYEQYF
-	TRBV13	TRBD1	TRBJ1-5	CASSEGQGGYQPQHF
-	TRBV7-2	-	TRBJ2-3	CASSSRGQTDTQYF
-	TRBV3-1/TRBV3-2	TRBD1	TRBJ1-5	CASSPPGGQYQPQHF
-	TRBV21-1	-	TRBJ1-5	CASMHRGPVWSHSNQPQHF
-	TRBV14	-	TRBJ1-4	CASSQSPGRLFF
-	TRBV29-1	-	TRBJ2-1	CSVPGPLRYNEQFF
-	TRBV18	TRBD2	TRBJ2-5	CASSPPSSGETQYF
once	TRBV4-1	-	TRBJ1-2	CASSLRDSQANYGYTF
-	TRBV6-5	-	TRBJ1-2	CASSRGSGYTF
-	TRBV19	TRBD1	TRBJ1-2	CASSISGQGIDGYTF
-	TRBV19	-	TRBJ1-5	CASSIEAEPFHKGPHQHF
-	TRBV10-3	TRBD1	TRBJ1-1	CAISEGQGVRTEAFF
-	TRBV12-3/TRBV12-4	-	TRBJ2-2	CASSQLNTGELFF
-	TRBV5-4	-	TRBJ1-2	CASTLDRGYGYTF
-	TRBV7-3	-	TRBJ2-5	CASSWDAQETQYF
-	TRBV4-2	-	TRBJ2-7	CASSQAGDYEQYF
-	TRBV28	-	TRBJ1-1	CASRRGGRVKSEAFF
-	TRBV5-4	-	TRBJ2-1	CASSLLNTASYNEQFF
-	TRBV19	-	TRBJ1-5	CASSRLGDQPQHF
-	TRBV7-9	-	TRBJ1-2	CASQTGGNGYTF
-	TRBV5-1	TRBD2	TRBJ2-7	CASSLSGGRTYEQYF
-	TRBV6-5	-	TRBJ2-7	CASSYAQGIYEQYF
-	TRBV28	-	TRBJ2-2	CASSSPGTGELFF
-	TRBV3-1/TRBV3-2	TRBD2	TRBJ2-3	CASSQEGVAGARSADTQYF
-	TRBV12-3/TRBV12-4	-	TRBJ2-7	CASQGQIGVEQYF
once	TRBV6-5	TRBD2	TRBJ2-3	CASSYSEAGAQNTQYF
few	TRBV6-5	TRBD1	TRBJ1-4	CASRSGTGVEKLFF
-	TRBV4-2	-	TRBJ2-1	CASSPSGRATIGYIGEQFF
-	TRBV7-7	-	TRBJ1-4	CASSRGATNEKLFF
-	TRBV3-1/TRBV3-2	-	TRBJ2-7	CASSQVGRLIYEQYF
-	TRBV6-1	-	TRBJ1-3	CASSDGVSGNTIYF
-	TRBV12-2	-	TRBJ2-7	CASRFMQGYEQYF
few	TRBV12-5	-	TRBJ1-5	CASGLLTGPEGPQHF
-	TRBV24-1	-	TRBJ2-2	CATSDPNYPPWGNTGELFF
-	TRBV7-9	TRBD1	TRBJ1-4	CASSRQGAPATNEKLFF
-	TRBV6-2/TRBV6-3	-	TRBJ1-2	CASSRDTANGYTF
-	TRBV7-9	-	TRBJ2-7	CASSSLQYEQYF
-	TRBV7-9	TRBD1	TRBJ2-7	CASSSRGLIPYEQYF
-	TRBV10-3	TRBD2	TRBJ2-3	CAAQAGGLTDTQYF
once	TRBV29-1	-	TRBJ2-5	CSVEFDRGREYQETQYF
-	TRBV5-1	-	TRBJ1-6	CASSLDRVDLHF
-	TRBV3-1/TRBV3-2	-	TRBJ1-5	CASSPPGGSQPQHF
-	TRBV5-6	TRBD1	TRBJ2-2	CASSLGGQGYSGELFF
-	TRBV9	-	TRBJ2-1	CASSVDYNEQFF
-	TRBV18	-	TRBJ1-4	CASSPERGVTNEKLFF